This TCR beta chain was identified in a study of vaccination effects on CD4 cells after COVID-19. The germline gives CDR1 LGHNT, CDR2 FRNRAP. The CDR3 consists of 14 residues. Between the trimmed V and J ends, which lost 8 bases and 2 bases, there was a span of 15 bases. Sequencing was performed with immunoSEQ multiplex PCR; in TCRdb, only in-frame clones are kept and a portion is missing. The table includes fewer than 90,000 clones, around 70% detected once. Antigen-specific CD4+ T cells were first expanded with viral peptide pools by the ViraFEST assay and only then sequenced. A 10-day culture period preceded the isolation of CD4+ T cells. PCR showed that the person got SARS-CoV-2 infection at some point between March and December 2020. A note on this clone: Its antigen is unidentified.

V is TRBV12-5 and J is TRBJ1-1; tentatively, D is TRBD1 (5 bases). The source of this sequence is a human donor who had a prior SARS-CoV-2 infection. The starting material was CD4+ T cells from PBMCs cultured with HIV peptides, obtained before COVID-19 vaccination. As for subset: HIV-1 Nef peptide pool negative control/reference culture. The CDR3 DNA reads as TGTGCTAGTCGCGAGACAGAGATTAACACTGAAGCTTTCTTT. It specifies CASRETEINTEAFF.